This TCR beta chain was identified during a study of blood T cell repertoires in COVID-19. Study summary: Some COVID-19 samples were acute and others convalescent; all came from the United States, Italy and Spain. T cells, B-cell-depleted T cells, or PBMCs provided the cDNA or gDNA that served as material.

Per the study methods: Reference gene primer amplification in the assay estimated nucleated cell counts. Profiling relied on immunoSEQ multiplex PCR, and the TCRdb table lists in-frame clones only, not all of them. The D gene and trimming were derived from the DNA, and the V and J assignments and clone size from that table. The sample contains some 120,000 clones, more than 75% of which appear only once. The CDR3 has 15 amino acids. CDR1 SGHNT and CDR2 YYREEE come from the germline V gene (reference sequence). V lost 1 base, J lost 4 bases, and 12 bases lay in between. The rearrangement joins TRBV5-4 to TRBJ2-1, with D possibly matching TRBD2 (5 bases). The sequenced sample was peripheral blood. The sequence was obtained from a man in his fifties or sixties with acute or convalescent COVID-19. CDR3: CASSLSQRNYNEQFF. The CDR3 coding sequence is TGTGCCAGCAGCTTGTCACAGCGGAATTACAATGAGCAGTTCTTC. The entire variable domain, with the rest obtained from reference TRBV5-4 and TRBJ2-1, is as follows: ETGVTQSPTHLIKTRGQQVTLRCSSQSGHNTVSWYQQALGQGPQFIFQYYREEENGRGNFPPRFSGLQFPNYSSELNVNALELDDSALYLCASSLSQRNYNEQFFGPGTRLTVL.